This passage covers 20 T cell receptor beta chains from one sample sequenced in a study of blood T cells in healthy people across ages. Then a second PCR, running about 6 to 11 cycles, was carried out with a sample-barcoded 5' primer and a J-beta primer mix. TCRdb re-called the 5' RACE reads with MiXCR, one entry per CDR3 protein. The data show around 620,000 distinct CDR3 sequences, 27% seen once. The sample consisted of blood. These TCRs come from a woman in her 70s in good health.

In this sample, this clonotype turned up a few times. The chain is built from TRBV5-1 and TRBJ2-1, with 8 bases matching TRBD1. This CDR3 region has 15 residues. Trimming removed 7 bases from V and 8 bases from J; junction bases left unmatched: 14. Germline CDR1 is SGHRS and CDR2 is YFSETQ. Here the CDR3 DNA reads TGCGCCAGCGCCCCGTACGGGCAGGGGGCTGATGAGCAGTTCTTC. As protein: CASAPYGQGADEQFF.

The rearrangement uses TRBV7-9 and TRBJ2-7, with D tentatively TRBD1 (7 bases). CDR1 and CDR2 from the germline V gene are SEHNR and FQNEAQ (reference sequence). The CDR3 contains 13 residues. Trimming pared 11 bases from V and 3 bases from J, leaving 17 bases between. The CDR3 DNA reads TGTGCCGGTCAGGGGGGAGAAAACTACGAGCAGTACTTC. Translation: CAGQGGENYEQYF.

The chain has TRBV12-3 or TRBV12-4 and TRBJ2-3; D tentatively fits TRBD1 or TRBD2 (6 bases each). The V end was cut by 2 bases, the J end by 4 bases, with 22 bases between. The CDR3 runs to 18 residues. The DNA for the CDR3 is TGTGCCAGCAGTTTATGGGCTAATAGAGGGGGGAGCGCAGATACGCAGTATTTT. This translates into CASSLWANRGGSADTQYF.

Turning to this clonotype: A much more abundant neighbour one base away suggests this may be a read error. This sequence joins TRBV29-1 and TRBJ2-3, with a tentative D call TRBD2 (5 bases). This CDR3 is 11 amino acids long. Germline V CDR1 and CDR2: SQVTM, ANQGSEA. V was cut by 1 base and J by 6 bases, with 5 bases left in between. CDR3 sequence (DNA): TGCAGCGTTGAAGCGGGGGATACGCAGTATTTT. Translation gives CSVEAGDTQYF.

This clonotype occurred a few times. The V gene is TRBV4-2, the J gene TRBJ2-5; D may be TRBD2 (5 bases). CDR1 and CDR2 (germline): LGHNA, YNFKEQ. V was shortened by 1 base and J by 1 base, with 13 bases between the two germline ends. The CDR3 runs to 16 residues. Here the CDR3 reads CASSQGTGAGQETQYF. CDR3 sequence (DNA): TGTGCCAGCAGCCAAGGGACTGGCGCGGGCCAAGAGACCCAGTACTTC.

J is TRBJ2-5 and V is TRBV3-1; D remains ambiguous. The CDR3 length is 13 residues. The V and J ends lost 2 bases and 2 bases respectively, with 6 bases between them. Germline V gene data show CDR1 as LGHDT and CDR2 as YNNKEL (reference sequence). The CDR3 sequence: CASSQHSQETQYF. The CDR3 DNA sequence: TGTGCCAGCAGCCAACACAGTCAAGAGACCCAGTACTTC.

V usage is TRBV7-9 and J usage is TRBJ2-6; unclear D gene. V was cut by 0 bases and J by 4 bases, with 13 bases left in between. The germline V gene has CDR1 SEHNR and CDR2 FQNEAQ (reference sequence). The CDR3 length is 17 residues. CDR3 sequence (DNA): TGTGCCAGCAGCTTAGCTTTTCGGGCCCTCGGGGCCAACGTCCTGACTTTC. Encoded protein: CASSLAFRALGANVLTF.

The table lists this clonotype with a few counts. This rearrangement joins TRBV19 to TRBJ2-2, with 10 bases matching TRBD2. J was trimmed by 3 bases and V by 7 bases; bases with no gene match: 20. The CDR3 loop spans 20 amino acids. CDR1 LNHDA and CDR2 SQIVND come from the germline V gene (reference sequence). CDR3 DNA sequence: TGTGCCAGTACCCCCTCCTGGAGCGGGGGGGCCTATAGGTACACCGGGGAGCTGTTTTTT. Protein product: CASTPSWSGGAYRYTGELFF.

V usage is TRBV27 and J usage is TRBJ1-1; unclear D gene. The CDR3 runs to 14 residues. From germline, CDR1 is MNHEY and CDR2 SMNVEV (reference sequence). Trimming left V 6 bases short and J 1 base short, with 12 bases between. Here the CDR3 reads CASRLELQNTEAFF. CDR3 DNA sequence: TGTGCCAGCAGATTGGAGCTCCAGAACACTGAAGCTTTCTTT.

This chain uses TRBV29-1 with TRBJ1-1, with 7 nucleotides matching TRBD1. V lost 6 bases and J lost 4; bases outside the gene matches: 5. The germline gives CDR1 SQVTM, CDR2 ANQGSEA. This CDR3 is 12 amino acids long. The CDR3 DNA reads TGCAGCGTGACCCCAGGGGGCACTGAAGCTTTCTTT. Translation: CSVTPGGTEAFF. Full variable domain (rest looked up from reference TRBV29-1 and TRBJ1-1): SAVISQKPSRDICQRGTSLTIQCQVDSQVTMMFWYRQQPGQSLTLIATANQGSEATYESGFVIDKFPISRPNLTFSTLTVSNMSPEDSSIYLCSVTPGGTEAFFGQGTRLTVV.

This clonotype appeared a few times. The V and J genes are TRBV5-1 and TRBJ1-1, with TRBD1 matching over 10 bases. Trimming removed 5 bases from V and 4 bases from J; junction bases left unmatched: 8. The CDR3 loop spans 15 amino acids. Looked up from germline, CDR1 is SGHRS and CDR2 is YFSETQ. The CDR3 coding sequence is TGCGCCAGCAGACCTGACAGGGGGCGGGGCACTGAAGCTTTCTTT. Translated: CASRPDRGRGTEAFF. The full variable domain, its missing parts supplied by reference TRBV5-1 and TRBJ1-1, is KAGVTQTPRYLIKTRGQQVTLSCSPISGHRSVSWYQQTPGQGLQFLFEYFSETQRNKGNFPGRFSGRQFSNSRSEMNVSTLELGDSALYLCASRPDRGRGTEAFFGQGTRLTVV.

This clonotype was detected only a few times. J is TRBJ2-3 and V is TRBV12-3 or TRBV12-4, with D maybe TRBD2 (7 bases). This CDR3 contains 15 residues. V lost 6 bases and J 5 bases, leaving 18 bases between the germline ends. In nucleotides, the CDR3 is TGTGCCAGCAGCCCGATTAGAGGGGGGGGAGATACGCAGTATTTT. Amino acid sequence: CASSPIRGGGDTQYF.

This chain connects TRBV6-5 to TRBJ2-1; a weak D match, TRBD1 (5 bases). The end of the DNA aligns better with TRBJ2-7, so the J call may be wrong. The CDR3 is made up of 12 amino acids. Germline lookup yields CDR1 MNHEY and CDR2 SVGAGI. CDR3 sequence: CASRQGAYEQYF. CDR3 DNA: TGTGCCAGCAGGCAGGGCGCCTACGAGCAGTACTTC.

This chain connects TRBV7-2 to TRBJ2-7; no firm D call. Germline lookup yields CDR1 SGHTA and CDR2 FQGNSA. Trimming pared 2 bases from V and 7 bases from J, leaving 18 bases between. The CDR3 loop spans 15 amino acids. CDR3 bases: TGTGCCAGCAGCTTATTCATGGGTCCCATAGGAGAGCAGTACTTC. Translation: CASSLFMGPIGEQYF. Supplemented by reference TRBV7-2 and TRBJ2-7, the full variable domain reads GAGVSQSPSNKVTEKGKDVELRCDPISGHTALYWYRQSLGQGLEFLIYFQGNSAPDKSGLPSDRFSAERTGGSVSTLTIQRTQQEDSAVYLCASSLFMGPIGEQYFGPGTRLTVT.

The rearrangement uses TRBV4-1 and TRBJ1-2; D gene uncertain. There are 11 residues in the CDR3. V was clipped by 4 bases and J by 10 bases, with 10 bases between them. Looked up from germline, CDR1 is MGHRA and CDR2 is YSYEKL. CDR3 sequence reads: CASSLGRHYTF. CDR3 coding DNA: TGCGCCAGCAGCCTGGGCAGACACTACACCTTC.

This clonotype was picked up many times. The genes are TRBV20-1 and TRBJ2-1; 10 nucleotides line up with TRBD2. V lost 4 bases to trimming and J lost 1 base; unmatched junction nucleotides: 4. Germline CDR1 and CDR2: DFQATT and SNEGSKA (reference sequence). The CDR3 consists of 15 residues. The CDR3 here is CSAKLAGTSYNEQFF. For the CDR3, the DNA is TGCAGTGCTAAACTAGCGGGGACATCCTACAATGAGCAGTTCTTC.

This clonotype was seen a few times. The J gene is TRBJ2-7, the V gene TRBV4-1; 7 bases are a match to TRBD2. CDR1 and CDR2 (germline): MGHRA, YSYEKL. The CDR3 length is 13 residues. The J segment lost 7 bases and the V segment lost 3 bases, leaving 6 bases of the junction unmatched. CDR3 DNA: TGCGCCAGCAGCCACCCCGGGACTATGGAGCAGTACTTC. It translates to CASSHPGTMEQYF.

Remarks on this clonotype: It is likely a read error, because the conserved phenylalanine at the end of the CDR3 is missing. No DNA is shown, since the ends of the CDR3 on it are uncertain; the CDR3 is the one TCRdb lists. J is TRBJ2-1 and V is TRBV28; the tabulated D call, TRBD1, remains unverified against the DNA. The CDR3 spans 13 residues, counting both ends. Germline V gene sequence: CDR1 MDHEN, CDR2 SYDVKM. Here the CDR3 reads CASSLSGGAPFSI.

This clonotype was seen more than once but under ten times. The limits of the CDR3 on the DNA are not certain, so only TCRdb's listed CDR3 is given. V is TRBV29-1 and J is TRBJ1-4. From its first to its last residue, the CDR3 has 13 amino acids. Germline lookup yields CDR1 SQVTM and CDR2 ANQGSEA. CDR3 sequence reads: CSVGQGINEKLSF.

There are a few counts of this clonotype. This sequence joins TRBV20-1 and TRBJ1-4; tentatively, D is TRBD1 (5 bases). The CDR3 has 13 residues. Germline assignment: CDR1 DFQATT and CDR2 SNEGSKA (reference sequence). Deletions cut 1 base from V and 2 bases from J, with 5 bases between. The CDR3 DNA sequence: TGCAGTGCTAGAGGACAGACTAATGAAAAACTGTTTTTT. As protein: CSARGQTNEKLFF.